This T cell receptor beta chain was retrieved from a study of cytomegalovirus exposure and HLA in healthy donors. Overall study: The 650 to 850 first-cohort repertoires and the approximately 130 validation repertoires shared the same platform, a later analysis reported.

Study-wide results and caveats: There were a few CMV-associated chains whose specificity for CMV antigens was confirmed in vitro. Some TCR beta chains (roughly 150 of them) were listed as cytomegalovirus-associated.

Using immunoSEQ multiplex PCR, the repertoire was profiled, and TCRdb retains in-frame clones only, with some absent. The table has 120,000 or so clones, approximately 90% seen once. As regards this clone: The antigen is not known.

The CDR3 is 15 amino acids. The trim removed 0 bases at V and 6 bases at J, leaving 8 bases unmatched. Per the germline V gene, CDR1 is GTSNPN and CDR2 is SVGIG (reference sequence). This TCR came from a woman under 30 in good health and CMV-seronegative. J is TRBJ1-5 and V is TRBV30; TRBD1 agrees at 7 bases. The sample consisted of PBMCs. CDR3 sequence: CAWSVRGGGSQPQHF. DNA for the CDR3: TGTGCCTGGAGTGTAAGAGGGGGCGGTTCTCAGCCCCAGCATTTT.